This T cell receptor (beta chain) was sequenced for a study of shared clonotypes between healthy human individuals. Study-level background: CD8 memory received one plate per donor, CD8 naive two, CD4 memory three and CD4 naive three.

As to this clone: Different DNA sequences within this sample yield the same CDR3.

Trimming took 0 bases from V and 0 from J, leaving 9 bases between them. Germline V lookup: CDR1 SGDLS, CDR2 YYNGEE. The CDR3 covers 15 residues. The data were produced by immunoSEQ multiplex PCR, yet TCRdb's version contains in-frame clones alone and is incomplete. The sample contains under 1,900,000 clones, around 98.5% of which appear only once. Participating donors were healthy, HIV-negative adults free of recent acute infections or vaccinations. Adult Caucasians living in Nashville, Tennessee made up all of the donors. The receptor was derived from a man aged 25-45 years in good health. V is TRBV9 and J is TRBJ2-5; TRBD2 is a possible D gene (5 bases). The sequenced sample consisted of naive CD4+ T cells sorted from blood. Subset denoted: CD45RA+ positively selected. The CDR3 DNA reads TGTGCCAGCAGCGTAGCTTCGGGATACCAAGAGACCCAGTACTTC. It yields the protein CASSVASGYQETQYF.